A selection of T cell receptor beta chains follows, all from one sample in a study of shared clonotypes between healthy human individuals. Assay: immunoSEQ multiplex PCR; the TCRdb copy retains only in-frame clones and omits some. The data show about 2.1 million clones, with 93% seen just once and around 1.7% held by the top ten. Sequenced: naive CD8+ T cells from PBMCs. Every receptor here comes from a young man in good health. Some clones in this sample may be carry-over from other donors' samples. The CDR3 runs from the conserved cysteine through the conserved F or W. Each record gives: J gene, clone size, V gene, D gene, CDR3 protein, CDR3 DNA. The D gene is left open where the match is weak. Expanded clones are given a class, and other clones once, few, many or no size at all.

>TRBJ2-2|.|TRBV10-2|TRBD2
CASSESRTSGGSLLTGELFF
TGCGCCAGCAGTGAGTCTCGGACTAGCGGGGGATCCCTCCTGACCGGGGAGCTGTTTTTT
>TRBJ2-7|.|TRBV29-1|.
CSAVALGHYEQYF
TGCAGCGCCGTGGCCCTGGGGCATTACGAGCAGTACTTC
>TRBJ1-1|.|TRBV7-9|.
CASSLGVGPPIEAFF
TGTGCCAGCAGCTTAGGGGTAGGTCCGCCTATAGAAGCTTTCTTT
>TRBJ2-1|.|TRBV29-1|.
CSVEDPSVFYNEQFF
TGCAGCGTTGAAGATCCTAGCGTATTCTACAATGAGCAGTTCTTC
>TRBJ2-1|once|TRBV9|.
CASSVATFGDEQFF
TGTGCCAGCAGCGTAGCTACCTTTGGGGATGAGCAGTTCTTC
>TRBJ1-1|.|TRBV11-3|TRBD1
CASSSRRGDTEAFF
TGTGCCAGCAGCTCCCGCAGGGGGGACACTGAAGCTTTCTTT
>TRBJ1-3|.|TRBV13|.
CASSLELAIYF
TGTGCCAGCAGCTTAGAGCTGGCCATATATTTT
>TRBJ1-1|once|TRBV7-6|.
CASSLGVWTEAFF
TGTGCCAGCAGCTTAGGGGTATGGACTGAAGCTTTCTTT
>TRBJ2-1|.|TRBV6-5|TRBD2
CASSSGLVEEQFF
TGTGCCAGCAGCTCGGGACTAGTAGAGGAGCAGTTCTTC
>TRBJ2-5|once|TRBV5-1|TRBD2
CASSQWTSGPQETQYF
TGCGCCAGCAGCCAATGGACTAGCGGGCCTCAAGAGACCCAGTACTTC
>TRBJ1-1|once|TRBV6-6|.
CASSSGFPEAFF
TGTGCCAGCAGTTCGGGTTTCCCTGAAGCTTTCTTT
>TRBJ2-3|.|TRBV6-5|.
CASRWDALSTDTQYF
TGTGCCAGCAGGTGGGATGCATTATCCACAGATACGCAGTATTTT
>TRBJ2-2|.|TRBV6-5|.
CASSYVIGGELFF
TGTGCCAGCAGTTATGTTATCGGTGGGGAGCTGTTTTTT
>TRBJ1-2|.|TRBV29-1|.
CSVEDRWVEGYTF
TGCAGCGTTGAGGACCGGTGGGTGGAGGGCTACACCTTC
>TRBJ2-1|.|TRBV7-8|TRBD2
CASSLISGRANEQFF
TGTGCCAGCAGCTTAATCAGCGGGAGGGCCAATGAGCAGTTCTTC
>TRBJ2-7|.|TRBV9|TRBD1
CASSGGQGIVYEQYF
TGTGCCAGCAGCGGAGGACAGGGAATAGTCTACGAGCAGTACTTC
>TRBJ2-7|.|TRBV27|TRBD1
CASSSSTGVMSYEQYF
TGTGCCAGCAGTTCGTCGACAGGGGTTATGTCCTACGAGCAGTACTTC
>TRBJ2-1|.|TRBV28|TRBD2
CASSFLSGRVDEQFF
TGTGCCAGCAGTTTCCTTAGCGGGAGAGTGGATGAGCAGTTCTTC
>TRBJ2-3|once|TRBV29-1|.
CSVVSGIPYGSDSTDTQYF
TGCAGCGTTGTGTCGGGAATCCCATATGGCTCCGATAGCACAGATACGCAGTATTTT
>TRBJ2-2|.|TRBV23-1|.
CASSQSGRGSGELFF
TGCGCCAGCAGTCAATCAGGCAGGGGAAGCGGGGAGCTGTTTTTT
>TRBJ1-2|.|TRBV29-1|TRBD1
CSALTGGVYGYTF
TGCAGCGCCCTAACAGGGGGCGTGTATGGCTACACCTTC
>TRBJ1-2|.|TRBV5-1|.
CASSPSKDRNYGYTF
TGCGCCAGCAGCCCCTCCAAAGACAGGAACTATGGCTACACCTTC
>TRBJ2-1|.|TRBV7-9|TRBD2
CASSLGAGGDEQFF
TGTGCCAGCAGCTTAGGAGCGGGAGGAGATGAGCAGTTCTTC
>TRBJ2-4|.|TRBV28|.
CASSPGLQYPLAKNIQYF
TGTGCCAGCAGTCCAGGACTCCAATACCCCCTAGCCAAAAACATTCAGTACTTC
>TRBJ1-2|.|TRBV7-9|.
CASSLRANAGAWGYTF
TGTGCCAGCAGCTTACGGGCGAATGCAGGGGCCTGGGGCTACACCTTC
>TRBJ1-1|.|TRBV5-1|TRBD1
CASSFRTGPTEAFF
TGCGCCAGCAGCTTCAGGACAGGGCCCACTGAAGCTTTCTTT
>TRBJ1-1|.|TRBV6-5|.
CASSVGHEAFF
TGTGCCAGCAGTGTGGGACATGAAGCTTTCTTT
>TRBJ2-1|.|TRBV6-5|.
CASSYHQGARNEQFF
TGTGCCAGCAGTTACCACCAGGGAGCTAGGAATGAGCAGTTCTTC
>TRBJ2-3|.|TRBV27|TRBD2
CASSRVRTSGATDTQYF
TGTGCCAGCAGTCGAGTACGGACTAGCGGTGCCACAGATACGCAGTATTTT
>TRBJ1-2|.|TRBV4-1|.
CASSQVFGAGVGYGYTF
TGCGCCAGCAGCCAAGTCTTTGGCGCGGGGGTTGGGTATGGCTACACCTTC
>TRBJ1-2|.|TRBV29-1|.
CSAWWGASYGYTF
TGCAGCGCTTGGTGGGGGGCGAGCTATGGCTACACCTTC
>TRBJ1-2|once|TRBV19|.
CASSPRQGKYGYTF
TGTGCCAGTAGTCCACGGCAGGGGAAGTATGGCTACACCTTC
>TRBJ1-5|.|TRBV4-3|.
CASSQGGDQPQHF
TGCGCCAGCAGCCAGGGCGGGGATCAGCCCCAGCATTTT
>TRBJ2-5|few|TRBV7-9|.
CASKPTGGDGETQYF
TGTGCCAGCAAACCGACAGGAGGCGACGGAGAGACCCAGTACTTC
>TRBJ1-1|.|TRBV6-5|.
CASSYGVASRTEAFF
TGTGCCAGCAGTTACGGGGTGGCGTCTCGCACTGAAGCTTTCTTT
>TRBJ2-2|.|TRBV4-3|.
CASSQDFRSTGELFF
TGCGCCAGCAGCCAAGATTTTAGGAGCACCGGGGAGCTGTTTTTT
>TRBJ2-3|.|TRBV7-9|TRBD2
CASGSGLAGADTQYF
TGTGCCAGCGGGTCGGGACTAGCGGGAGCGGATACGCAGTATTTT
>TRBJ2-7|.|TRBV15|.
CATRATGAGGSYEQYF
TGTGCCACCAGAGCAACAGGGGCGGGAGGTTCCTACGAGCAGTACTTC
>TRBJ2-5|.|TRBV28|TRBD1
CASSFPLGTGAPKETQYF
TGTGCCAGCAGTTTTCCCCTAGGGACAGGGGCACCAAAAGAGACCCAGTACTTC
>TRBJ2-2|.|TRBV10-1|TRBD1
CASSELRRTGRTGELFF
TGCGCCAGCAGTGAGTTGAGAAGGACAGGGAGGACCGGGGAGCTGTTTTTT
>TRBJ2-1|.|TRBV6-5|TRBD1
CASSYGTGYNEQFF
TGTGCCAGCAGTTATGGGACAGGGTATAATGAGCAGTTCTTC
>TRBJ2-5|.|TRBV28|.
CASCMRETQYF
TGTGCCAGCTGTATGCGGGAGACCCAGTACTTC
>TRBJ1-2|.|TRBV10-3|.
CAISGLETGRYGYTF
TGTGCCATCAGTGGGTTAGAGACAGGAAGGTATGGCTACACCTTC
>TRBJ2-1|.|TRBV29-1|TRBD2
CSAERGLNEQFF
TGCAGCGCCGAGCGGGGGCTCAATGAGCAGTTCTTC
>TRBJ2-1|.|TRBV7-3|TRBD1
CASSVLPGGGEQFF
TGTGCCAGCAGCGTACTCCCAGGGGGCGGCGAGCAGTTCTTC
>TRBJ2-1|.|TRBV15|TRBD2
CATSRVGRGNEQFF
TGTGCCACCAGCAGAGTTGGGAGGGGCAATGAGCAGTTCTTC
>TRBJ1-1|.|TRBV5-1|.
CASSLRAQGGYTEAFF
TGCGCCAGCAGCCTCCGGGCCCAGGGCGGCTACACTGAAGCTTTCTTT
>TRBJ2-1|.|TRBV4-3|TRBD2
CASSYSSGSIGNEQFF
TGCGCCAGCAGCTACTCTAGCGGGAGCATTGGGAATGAGCAGTTCTTC
>TRBJ2-3|.|TRBV5-6|.
CASSQRPGRVGPDTQYF
TGTGCCAGCAGCCAACGCCCCGGCAGGGTAGGGCCAGATACGCAGTATTTT